This TCR beta chain appears in the sequencing data of a study of control samples from healthy donors and cancer patients. Per germline, CDR1 PRHDT and CDR2 FYEKMQ (reference sequence). The CDR3 runs 13 residues. Unmatched junction bases numbered 6, after V lost 7 bases and J lost 3 bases. Sequenced by immunoSEQ multiplex PCR; TCRdb stores in-frame clones only, minus some. The repertoire has about 170,000 clones, around 93% of them found once; the top ten carry approximately 4%. This sequence joins TRBV13 and TRBJ2-7; 7 nucleotides match TRBD2. The sequence came from a woman in her fifties or sixties in good health. The sample taken for sequencing was blood. As DNA, the CDR3 is TGTGCCAGCACCCGCCGGGGGGACTACGAGCAGTACTTC. The encoded protein is CASTRRGDYEQYF.